This T cell receptor beta chain appears in the sequencing data of a study of blood T cell repertoires in COVID-19. Overall study: The United States, Italy and Spain provided the acute and convalescent COVID-19 samples. In each case, the material was cDNA or gDNA derived from T cells, B-cell-depleted T cells, or PBMCs.

Original processing notes: Estimated nucleated cell counts came from reference gene primer amplification. Using immunoSEQ multiplex PCR, the repertoire was profiled, and TCRdb retains in-frame clones only, with some absent. The V and J calls and clone size were taken over from that table, and D and trimming were inferred from the DNA. The data hold 150,000 to 200,000 clones, with over 70% observed a single time. Trimming left V 2 bases short and J 7 bases short, with 15 bases between. The CDR3 sequence is 16 residues long. The V gene's germline CDR1 is SNHLY and CDR2 FYNNEI. The gene calls are TRBV2 and TRBJ1-6; perhaps TRBD1 as D (6 bases). This clonotype was sampled from a woman older than 75 with active or convalescent COVID-19. Sequencing used peripheral blood. The CDR3: CASSERVGQLNSPLHF. The DNA of the CDR3 is TGTGCCAGCAGTGAAAGAGTGGGACAATTGAATTCACCCCTCCACTTT. The full variable domain, its missing parts supplied by reference TRBV2 and TRBJ1-6, is EPEVTQTPSHQVTQMGQEVILRCVPISNHLYFYWYRQILGQKVEFLVSFYNNEISEKSEIFDDQFSVERPDGSNFTLKIRSTKLEDSAMYFCASSERVGQLNSPLHFGNGTRLTVT.